The entry that follows covers one T cell receptor beta chain sequence. The protocol was immunoSEQ multiplex PCR, while the TCRdb copy is restricted to in-frame clones and leaves out a portion. The sample carries some 51,000 clones, 88% recorded once. This sample stems from a study of blood T cell repertoires in COVID-19. Study background: Samples taken during acute and convalescent COVID-19 were collected in the United States, Italy and Spain. T cells, B-cell-depleted T cells, or PBMCs supplied cDNA or gDNA.

There are 15 residues in the CDR3. V dropped 3 bases and J dropped 0 bases, with 12 bases sitting between them. From germline, CDR1 is LGHDT and CDR2 YNNKEL (reference sequence). The receptor's source is a man aged 45-65 years with active COVID-19. Material for sequencing was peripheral blood. This sequence joins TRBV3-1 (or the pseudogene TRBV3-2) and TRBJ2-7; a weak D match, TRBD2 (5 bases). In DNA, the CDR3 is TGTGCCAGCAGCCATCCGGGGAAACCCTCCTACGAGCAGTACTTC. It is translated as CASSHPGKPSYEQYF.